Following are 26 T cell receptor beta chains from one sample sequenced in a study of T cells after yellow fever vaccination. MiXCR, applied by TCRdb to the 5' RACE reads, yields one record per CDR3 protein. This repertoire shows roughly 49,000 distinct CDR3 sequences, 7.4% found once; its top ten account for 28%. Specimen: CD8+ T cells sorted from PBMCs, collected around 15 days after the first yellow fever vaccination. These receptors were taken from a man younger than 35 who received the YFV17D yellow fever vaccine.

V usage is TRBV4-3 and J usage is TRBJ1-1, with D perhaps TRBD1 (6 bases). CDR3 size: 15 residues. Germline V gene sequence: CDR1 LGHNA, CDR2 YSLEER. The V end was cut by 0 bases, the J end by 5 bases, with 13 bases between. The CDR3 here is CASSQDTPGETEAFF. The CDR3 bases are TGCGCCAGCAGCCAAGATACTCCAGGGGAAACTGAAGCTTTCTTT.

This clonotype was observed at least ten times. V and J are TRBV12-3 or TRBV12-4 and TRBJ2-5; the match to TRBD1 covers 7 bases. Unmatched junction bases numbered 11, after V lost 8 bases and J lost 5 bases. The CDR3 consists of 14 residues. CDR3 DNA sequence: TGTGCCAGCCATCAAGGGGGCGGTCAGGAGACCCAGTACTTC. Protein: CASHQGGGQETQYF.

This clonotype was seen ten or more times. The chain carries TRBV29-1 and TRBJ1-2; D is perhaps TRBD1 (6 bases). Trimming took 6 bases from V and 5 from J, leaving 19 bases between them. The CDR3 covers 14 residues. Germline loops: CDR1 SQVTM, CDR2 ANQGSEA. The CDR3 coding sequence is TGCAGCGTCCCTTTGGGGGCGGCAGGGTATGGCTACACCTTC. Translation: CSVPLGAAGYGYTF.

This clonotype was recorded many times. The chain links TRBV5-5 to TRBJ1-5; tentatively, D is TRBD1 (6 bases). The germline gives CDR1 SGHKS, CDR2 YYEKEE (reference sequence). Trimming left V 5 bases short and J 3 bases short, with 12 bases between. This CDR3 comprises 14 residues. The CDR3 bases are TGTGCCAGCAGGCTGGGACATAACAATCAGCCCCAGCATTTT. The encoded protein is CASRLGHNNQPQHF.

This clonotype was recorded at least ten times. The chain carries TRBV6-2 or TRBV6-3 and TRBJ2-1, with TRBD2 identical over 9 bases. Trimming cost V 0 bases and J 7 bases; bases outside gene matches: 7. CDR3 length equals 16 residues. The germline V gene has CDR1 MNHEY and CDR2 SVGEGT. CDR3 DNA: TGTGCCAGCAGTTACTCGGTTAGCGGGGGTTCGAATGAGCAGTTCTTC. Protein: CASSYSVSGGSNEQFF.

This clonotype was found many times. This chain connects TRBV5-1 to TRBJ2-3; 14 bases are shared with TRBD2. The V and J ends lost 5 bases and 2 bases, in that order; junction bases with no gene match: 7. The CDR3 sequence is 17 residues long. Germline CDR1 and CDR2: SGHRS and YFSETQ. The CDR3 spells CASSFGLAGGYTDTQYF. The CDR3 bases are TGCGCCAGCAGTTTCGGACTAGCGGGGGGTTACACAGATACGCAGTATTTT. Full variable domain (missing parts from reference TRBV5-1 and TRBJ2-3): KAGVTQTPRYLIKTRGQQVTLSCSPISGHRSVSWYQQTPGQGLQFLFEYFSETQRNKGNFPGRFSGRQFSNSRSEMNVSTLELGDSALYLCASSFGLAGGYTDTQYFGPGTRLTVL.

CDR3 DNA sequence: TGTGCCAGTAGTATAGGAGTAGGGGCGGACGCTTTCTTT. Translation: CASSIGVGADAFF. J is TRBJ1-1 and V is TRBV19; weak D call: TRBD1 (5 bases). The CDR3 has 13 residues. CDR1 LNHDA and CDR2 SQIVND come from the germline V gene (reference sequence). V was shortened by 1 base and J by 11 bases, with 14 bases between the two germline ends.

This chain links TRBV7-8 with TRBJ1-5; D possibly corresponds to TRBD1 (6 bases). This CDR3 has 15 residues. V dropped 0 bases and J dropped 5 bases, with 11 bases sitting between them. The V gene's germline CDR1 is SGHVS and CDR2 FQNEAQ. CDR3 region: CASSLARGGYQPQHF. The CDR3 DNA reads as TGTGCCAGCAGCTTAGCAAGGGGGGGGTATCAGCCCCAGCATTTT.

This clonotype appeared many times. V gene TRBV27 combines with J gene TRBJ1-2, with 7 bases that match TRBD1. The CDR3 is 13 amino acids. From germline, CDR1 is MNHEY and CDR2 SMNVEV (reference sequence). Trimming cost V 5 bases and J 2 bases; bases outside gene matches: 2. The CDR3 loop is CASSQQGNYGYTF. DNA for the CDR3: TGTGCCAGCAGTCAACAGGGGAACTATGGCTACACCTTC.

This clonotype was observed many times. The chain combines TRBV6-5 with TRBJ1-1; D gene unclear. Trimming removed 2 bases from V and 3 bases from J, with 7 bases in between. The CDR3 sequence is 13 residues long. Germline V gives CDR1 MNHEY, CDR2 SVGAGI. The CDR3 loop reads CASSYDEYTEAFF. CDR3 nucleotides: TGTGCCAGCAGTTACGATGAATACACTGAAGCTTTCTTT.

There are many counts of this clonotype. The J gene is TRBJ1-5, the V gene TRBV6-2 or TRBV6-3; no firm D call. Germline CDR1 and CDR2: MNHEY and SVGEGT. The CDR3 extends over 14 amino acids. Trimming shortened V by 0 bases and J by 7 bases, and 10 bases separated the two germline ends. CDR3: CASSYSISGQPQHF. The CDR3 coding sequence is TGTGCCAGCAGTTACTCTATTTCGGGCCAGCCCCAGCATTTT.

This clonotype came up many times. V is TRBV12-3 or TRBV12-4 and J is TRBJ2-5; D possibly corresponds to TRBD2 (6 bases). This CDR3 region has 16 residues. V lost 5 bases and J lost 5, with 21 bases in between. CDR3 region: CASSPYGGSGIETQYF. CDR3 coding DNA: TGTGCCAGCAGTCCCTATGGGGGTAGCGGTATCGAGACCCAGTACTTC.

This clonotype occurred many times. The genes are TRBV5-1 and TRBJ2-4; D is unclear. Looked up from germline, CDR1 is SGHRS and CDR2 is YFSETQ. V lost 4 bases, J lost 1 base, and 12 bases lay in between. The CDR3 has 15 residues. The CDR3 region has the DNA TGCGCCAGCAGCCACTCGATTCGGGCCAAAAACATTCAGTACTTC. Translating it yields CASSHSIRAKNIQYF.

V gene TRBV5-4 combines with J gene TRBJ2-3; maybe TRBD1 (6 bases). V dropped 8 bases and J dropped 1 base, with 17 bases sitting between them. Germline V CDR1 and CDR2: SGHNT, YYREEE (reference sequence). The CDR3 length is 15 residues. Written as DNA, the CDR3 is TGTGCCAGGAGCCCTCGGGACACCGGCACAGATACGCAGTATTTT. It encodes CARSPRDTGTDTQYF.

This clonotype came up many times. V usage is TRBV7-6 and J usage is TRBJ2-2; D is perhaps TRBD1 or TRBD2 (7 bases each). V was pared by 1 base and J by 6 bases, with 12 bases between. This CDR3 is 15 amino acids long. Germline lookup yields CDR1 SGHVS and CDR2 FNYEAQ. The DNA for the CDR3 is TGTGCCAGCAGCTTAGTAGCAGGGGGGGCCGGGGAGCTGTTTTTT. Encoded protein: CASSLVAGGAGELFF. Combining the CDR3 with reference TRBV7-6 and TRBJ2-2 gives the whole variable domain GAGVSQSPRYKVTKRGQDVALRCDPISGHVSLYWYRQALGQGPEFLTYFNYEAQQDKSGLPNDRFSAERPEGSISTLTIQRTEQRDSAMYRCASSLVAGGAGELFFGEGSRLTVL.

This chain connects TRBV7-9 to TRBJ2-1; D possibly corresponds to TRBD1 (6 bases). With 5 bases removed from V and 3 bases from J, the gap between germline ends came to 14 bases. The CDR3 length is 15 residues. Per germline, CDR1 SEHNR and CDR2 FQNEAQ (reference sequence). CDR3 nucleotides: TGTGCCAGCAGCCCACAGGGAATCCTCTACAATGAGCAGTTCTTC. The encoded protein is CASSPQGILYNEQFF.

There are many counts of this clonotype. The chain links TRBV6-2 or TRBV6-3 to TRBJ2-7; 7 bases align to TRBD2. V gave up 8 bases and J gave up 0 bases; unmatched junction bases: 4. The CDR3 has 13 amino acids. Per the germline V gene, CDR1 is MNHEY and CDR2 is SVGEGT. In DNA, the CDR3 is TGTGCCAGCTCCGGGGGGATCTCCTACGAGCAGTACTTC. The encoded protein is CASSGGISYEQYF.

In this sample, this clonotype turned up many times. The chain's CDR3 is CASSYRVGEQYV. The CDR3 nucleotides read TGTGCCAGCAGTTACAGGGTCGGCGAGCAGTACGTC. The gene calls are TRBV6-6 and TRBJ2-7; no clear D. Deletions cut 2 bases from V and 6 bases from J, with 8 bases between. Looked up from germline, CDR1 is MNHNY and CDR2 is SVGAGI (reference sequence). CDR3 length equals 12 residues.

This clonotype was seen many times. The V call is TRBV6-5, the J call TRBJ1-2; weak D call: TRBD1 (6 bases). This CDR3 is built from 14 residues. V lost 6 bases, J lost 4 bases, and 15 bases lay in between. CDR1 MNHEY and CDR2 SVGAGI come from the germline V gene. The CDR3 DNA reads TGTGCCAGCAGACCTACGAACAGGGCCTATGGCTACACCTTC. This gives the protein CASRPTNRAYGYTF.

This clonotype was found many times. V usage is TRBV4-3 and J usage is TRBJ1-4, with D possibly matching TRBD1 (5 bases). Deletions cut 3 bases from V and 10 bases from J, with 15 bases between. Germline V gives CDR1 LGHNA, CDR2 YSLEER. This CDR3 region has 14 residues. CDR3 DNA sequence: TGCGCCAGCAGCCATCACGGGGCTGGGGGAAAACTGTTTTTT. The encoded protein is CASSHHGAGGKLFF.

This clonotype was found many times. This rearrangement joins TRBV9 to TRBJ2-1; TRBD2 matches 11 bases. The junction had 6 bases not matched to a gene; V was cut back by 0 bases and J by 7 bases. The CDR3 totals 16 residues. CDR1 is SGDLS, CDR2 YYNGEE, per germline. The CDR3 DNA reads TGTGCCAGCAGCGTAGACTTAGCGGGGGGGCCGAATGAGCAGTTCTTC. Its translation is CASSVDLAGGPNEQFF.

This clonotype has a count of ten or more. DNA for the CDR3: TGTGCCAGCAGCTTGCCAGAAGGGACAGGCCACAATGAGCAGTTCTTC. It codes for CASSLPEGTGHNEQFF. The chain links TRBV7-2 to TRBJ2-1, with TRBD1 matching 8 bases. V lost 3 bases to trimming and J lost 5 bases; unmatched junction nucleotides: 9. The CDR3 length is 16 residues. Germline lookup yields CDR1 SGHTA and CDR2 FQGNSA.

The rearrangement uses TRBV12-3 or TRBV12-4 and TRBJ2-2; D may match TRBD1 or TRBD2 (6 bases each). The germline V and J ends were trimmed by 7 bases and 2 bases, with 17 bases remaining between them. This CDR3 spans 16 amino acids. The CDR3 nucleotides are TGTGCCAGCACCCTCGGGGGCAGACTAAACACCGGGGAGCTGTTTTTT. Residues: CASTLGGRLNTGELFF.

This clonotype appeared many times. The gene calls are TRBV5-1 and TRBJ2-3, with a possible D match to TRBD1 (6 bases). In germline, CDR1 is SGHRS, CDR2 YFSETQ. V lost 3 bases and J lost 1, with 12 bases in between. CDR3 length: 15 amino acids. CDR3 in DNA: TGCGCCAGCAGCTCGGTACAGGGCCGCACAGATACGCAGTATTTT. Its translation is CASSSVQGRTDTQYF.

In its sample, this clonotype was seen many times. The rearrangement joins TRBV4-3 to TRBJ2-5; 7 nucleotides match TRBD2. CDR3 length equals 15 residues. The V and J ends lost 0 bases and 0 bases, in that order; junction bases with no gene match: 1. Germline CDR1 LGHNA, CDR2 YSLEER. This CDR3 is CASSQERGYQETQYF. In DNA form, the CDR3 reads TGCGCCAGCAGCCAAGAGCGGGGGTACCAAGAGACCCAGTACTTC.

In this sample, this clonotype turned up a few times. The V gene is TRBV20-1, the J gene TRBJ1-1; TRBD1 matches at 7 bases. Germline CDR1 is DFQATT and CDR2 is SNEGSKA (reference sequence). The CDR3 covers 17 residues. V was pared by 0 bases and J by 4 bases, with 14 bases of the junction left unmatched. CDR3 sequence: CSARDLTLTGATTEAFF. The CDR3 DNA reads as TGCAGTGCTAGAGATCTGACCCTAACAGGGGCTACCACTGAAGCTTTCTTT.